This entry lists 26 T cell receptor beta chains sequenced from one sample in a study of blood T cell repertoires in COVID-19. Profiled with immunoSEQ multiplex PCR; TCRdb holds only in-frame clones, not every one. Of about 160,000 clones listed, more than 60% are singletons. Specimen: peripheral blood. The source is a man in his sixties with acute or convalescent COVID-19.

V is TRBV11-2 and J is TRBJ1-1, with D possibly matching TRBD1 (6 bases). Trimming left V 5 bases short and J 5 bases short, with 18 bases between. Germline values: CDR1 SGHAT, CDR2 FQNNGV. This CDR3 contains 15 residues. DNA of the CDR3: TGTGCCAGCAGCCCAAGTCAGGGGACATTGACTGAAGCTTTCTTT. Translating it yields CASSPSQGTLTEAFF. Variable domain in full (rest from reference TRBV11-2 and TRBJ1-1): EAGVAQSPRYKIIEKRQSVAFWCNPISGHATLYWYQQILGQGPKLLIQFQNNGVVDDSQLPKDRFSAERLKGVDSTLKIQPAKLEDSAVYLCASSPSQGTLTEAFFGQGTRLTVV.

This chain joins TRBV11-2 and TRBJ2-7, with TRBD1 matching over 9 bases. This CDR3 has 16 residues. CDR1 and CDR2 (germline): SGHAT, FQNNGV. The V segment lost 1 base and the J segment 5 bases; nucleotides outside the gene matches: 9. The DNA of the CDR3 is TGTGCCAGCAGCTTAGGCTCTCACAGGGGGCGAGACGAGCAGTACTTC. It is translated as CASSLGSHRGRDEQYF.

V usage is TRBV6-5 and J usage is TRBJ1-2; the match to TRBD1 covers 10 bases. With V trimmed by 9 bases and J by 9 bases, 10 bases remained unmatched. In germline, CDR1 is MNHEY, CDR2 SVGAGI. CDR3 length: 13 amino acids. CDR3 region: CASYQGQGMRYTF. Written as DNA, the CDR3 is TGTGCCAGTTACCAGGGACAGGGGATGCGCTACACCTTC.

The chain couples TRBV3-1 (or the pseudogene TRBV3-2) to TRBJ1-3; maybe TRBD1 (5 bases). The CDR3 spans 16 residues. Between the trimmed V and J ends, which lost 1 base and 4 bases, there was a span of 14 bases. Germline loops: CDR1 LGHDT, CDR2 YNNKEL (reference sequence). DNA of the CDR3: TGTGCCAGCAGCCAAGTGAAGGGGCTAAGGGGAAACACCATATATTTT. Translated: CASSQVKGLRGNTIYF.

The rearrangement joins TRBV18 to TRBJ1-2, with 7 bases lining up with TRBD1. The CDR3 totals 17 residues. The V and J ends lost 6 bases and 1 base, in that order; junction bases with no gene match: 14. The germline V gene has CDR1 KGHSH and CDR2 LQKENI. The CDR3 bases are TGTGCCAGCTCGCAAGAACGGGCATGGGACAGTAACTATGGCTACACCTTC. This gives the protein CASSQERAWDSNYGYTF.

A note on this clone: One end of the junction does not line up with germline, which may come from a read error. The CDR3 DNA reads as TGTGCCAGCAGTGAGGGACAGGGGAACGCTGAAGCTTTCTTT. This encodes CASSEGQGNAEAFF. The rearrangement links TRBV6-4 to TRBJ1-1; 10 bases are a match to TRBD1. The CDR3 is 14 amino acids. Looked up from germline, CDR1 is MRHNA and CDR2 is SNTAGT.

This clone was seen a handful of times. The genes are TRBV10-3 and TRBJ1-6, with no clear D. V was clipped by 4 bases and J by 5 bases, with 15 bases between them. The V gene's germline CDR1 is ENHRY and CDR2 SYGVKD. CDR3 length: 16 residues. CDR3: CAISARSGGDNSPLHF. The CDR3 DNA sequence: TGTGCCATCAGTGCCCGCTCAGGAGGAGATAATTCACCCCTCCACTTT.

This chain joins TRBV13 and TRBJ1-2; D might be TRBD1 (5 bases). The germline V gene has CDR1 PRHDT and CDR2 FYEKMQ (reference sequence). This CDR3 spans 14 amino acids. Trimming took off 5 bases at V and 4 bases at J, with 14 bases between the two ends. Here the CDR3 reads CASSANRLSYGYTF. In nucleotides, the CDR3 is TGTGCCAGCAGCGCAAACAGGCTTAGCTATGGCTACACCTTC.

This clone was detected many times. The chain combines TRBV6-2 or TRBV6-3 with TRBJ1-2, with D possibly being TRBD1 (5 bases). The germline V gene has CDR1 MNHEY and CDR2 SVGEGT. The CDR3 extends over 16 amino acids. V was trimmed by 6 bases and J by 4 bases, leaving 21 bases between them. CDR3 coding DNA: TGTGCCAGCAGCTATTCCTCCAGGGTGCGAACCTATGGCTACACCTTC. Protein sequence: CASSYSSRVRTYGYTF.

The chain has TRBV19 and TRBJ1-2; 9 nucleotides line up with TRBD1. CDR1 and CDR2 from the germline V gene are LNHDA and SQIVND (reference sequence). The CDR3 is 16 amino acids. Trimming took 6 bases from V and 3 from J; bases not matched to a gene: 11. The CDR3 here is CASRSPGQGIYYGYTF. The CDR3 DNA reads as TGTGCCAGTAGATCCCCCGGACAGGGGATTTACTATGGCTACACCTTC.

The CDR3 DNA follows: TGTGCCAGCGGTCGACAGCTGTATAACACCGGGGAGCTGTTTTTT. The encoded protein is CASGRQLYNTGELFF. This chain uses TRBV13 with TRBJ2-2; D is possibly TRBD1 (5 bases). The V and J ends lost 8 bases and 2 bases respectively, with 15 bases between them. Germline V gene lookup returns CDR1 PRHDT and CDR2 FYEKMQ (reference sequence). The CDR3 extends over 15 amino acids.

CDR3 nucleotide sequence: TGTGCCAGCAGATTAAACAGGGATTCCTATAATTCACCCCTCCACTTT. Its translation is CASRLNRDSYNSPLHF. V is TRBV27 and J is TRBJ1-6; possible D gene TRBD1, 6 bases. CDR1 MNHEY and CDR2 SMNVEV come from the germline V gene (reference sequence). CDR3 length: 16 residues. V lost 6 bases and J lost 1, with 13 bases in between.

The V and J genes are TRBV6-2 or TRBV6-3 and TRBJ2-2; D unclear. This CDR3 is 14 amino acids long. CDR1 and CDR2 from the germline V gene are MNHEY and SVGEGT. Trimming shortened V by 6 bases and J by 2 bases, and 10 bases separated the two germline ends. CDR3 protein: CASSITPNTGELFF. The CDR3 DNA reads as TGTGCCAGCAGCATCACTCCTAACACCGGGGAGCTGTTTTTT.

V and J are TRBV19 and TRBJ2-5; D is possibly TRBD2 (5 bases). Trimming stripped 5 bases from V and 5 bases from J, with 9 bases between. The CDR3 has 12 residues. CDR1 is LNHDA and CDR2 is SQIVND in the germline V gene (reference sequence). The CDR3 loop is CASSPTGETQYF. CDR3 coding DNA: TGTGCCAGTAGTCCAACGGGGGAGACCCAGTACTTC.

V and J are TRBV6-5 and TRBJ1-1, with 7 bases lining up with TRBD1. Germline V CDR1 and CDR2: MNHEY, SVGAGI. V trimming: 6 bases; J trimming: 4 bases; junction bases outside the gene matches: 5. This CDR3 comprises 13 residues. The CDR3, as DNA: TGTGCCAGCAGAATACAGGGGACCACTGAAGCTTTCTTT. Encoded protein: CASRIQGTTEAFF.

This clone was picked up a small number of times. This rearrangement joins TRBV7-9 to TRBJ1-3, with 11 bases aligning to TRBD1. This CDR3 comprises 15 residues. Germline assignment: CDR1 SEHNR and CDR2 FQNEAQ (reference sequence). The ends lost 5 bases at V and 4 bases at J; junction bases unmatched: 4. The CDR3 DNA reads TGTGCCAGCAGCCGCAGGACAGGGGGCGGAAACACCATATATTTT. This encodes CASSRRTGGGNTIYF.

V is TRBV5-4 and J is TRBJ1-4, with D unclear. The germline gives CDR1 SGHNT, CDR2 YYREEE (reference sequence). CDR3 length equals 14 residues. The V end lost 4 bases, the J end lost 5 bases, and 12 bases lay between the germline ends. The CDR3 here is CASSPGTPNEKLFF. The CDR3 DNA reads as TGTGCCAGCAGCCCGGGAACCCCGAATGAAAAACTGTTTTTT.

The CDR3 sequence: CASSGQAKRSPLHF. The DNA for the CDR3 is TGTGCCAGCAGTGGACAGGCAAAAAGGTCACCCCTCCACTTT. The chain links TRBV6-2 or TRBV6-3 to TRBJ1-6; the match to TRBD1 covers 7 bases. V shed 5 bases and J 10 bases; nucleotides not matched to a gene: 8. CDR3 length: 14 amino acids. Germline-derived CDR1 and CDR2 are MNHEY and SVGEGT.

The chain carries TRBV15 and TRBJ2-3; 15 nucleotides match TRBD2. The germline V gene encodes CDR1 LNHNV and CDR2 YYDKDF (reference sequence). The CDR3 contains 17 residues. The V segment lost 8 bases and the J segment 0 bases; nucleotides outside the gene matches: 6. The CDR3 region has the DNA TGTGCCACCGCAGAGGGACTAGCGGGGGGAAGCACAGATACGCAGTATTTT. It specifies CATAEGLAGGSTDTQYF.

The rearrangement links TRBV2 to TRBJ2-1; 10 nucleotides match TRBD2. Per the germline V gene, CDR1 is SNHLY and CDR2 is FYNNEI. V shed 8 bases and J 9 bases; nucleotides not matched to a gene: 10. CDR3 size: 14 residues. CDR3 amino acids: CASGSSGGLSEQFF. CDR3 DNA sequence: TGTGCCAGCGGATCTAGCGGGGGCCTCAGTGAGCAGTTCTTC.

The chain uses TRBV9 and TRBJ2-2; 10 bases are shared with TRBD1. J gave up 10 bases and V 4 bases, and 10 bases lay outside the gene matches. The CDR3 consists of 15 residues. Germline V gene sequence: CDR1 SGDLS, CDR2 YYNGEE. The CDR3 DNA follows: TGTGCCAGCAGCTTTGAGGGGACAGGGGAAGAGGAGCTGTTTTTT. Its translation is CASSFEGTGEEELFF. Drawing the rest from reference TRBV9 and TRBJ2-2, the complete variable domain is DSGVTQTPKHLITATGQRVTLRCSPRSGDLSVYWYQQSLDQGLQFLIQYYNGEERAKGNILERFSAQQFPDLHSELNLSSLELGDSALYFCASSFEGTGEEELFFGEGSRLTVL.

The J gene is TRBJ1-1, the V gene TRBV19, with D possibly being TRBD1 (5 bases). V lost 6 bases, J lost 6 bases, and 11 bases lay in between. This CDR3 region has 12 residues. Germline values: CDR1 LNHDA, CDR2 SQIVND (reference sequence). This CDR3 is CASSMGDSEAFF. CDR3 nucleotide sequence: TGTGCCAGTAGCATGGGGGACTCTGAAGCTTTCTTT.

The chain couples TRBV30 to TRBJ1-1, with D possibly TRBD1 on 6 matching bases. The CDR3 is 15 amino acids. Trimming removed 0 bases from V and 0 bases from J, with 11 bases in between. CDR1 GTSNPN and CDR2 SVGIG come from the germline V gene (reference sequence). For the CDR3, the DNA is TGTGCCTGGAGTGTACAGGGTGTCATGAACACTGAAGCTTTCTTT. As protein: CAWSVQGVMNTEAFF. The variable domain in full, with the rest retrieved from reference TRBV30 and TRBJ1-1, is SQTIHQWPATLVQPVGSPLSLECTVEGTSNPNLYWYRQAAGRGLQLLFYSVGIGQISSEVPQNLSASRPQDRQFILSSKKLLLSDSGFYLCAWSVQGVMNTEAFFGQGTRLTVV.

This chain connects TRBV30 to TRBJ1-1; weak D call: TRBD1 (6 bases). Germline V gene sequence: CDR1 GTSNPN, CDR2 SVGIG (reference sequence). Trimming stripped 5 bases from V and 3 bases from J, with 22 bases between. The CDR3 covers 16 residues. The CDR3 DNA sequence: TGTGCCTGGGCCTGGGGGGGGCTGCCTGGAGACACTGAAGCTTTCTTT. It encodes CAWAWGGLPGDTEAFF.

The chain uses TRBV5-4 and TRBJ1-2; D is unclear. This CDR3 has 14 residues. Trimming stripped 2 bases from V and 7 bases from J, with 15 bases between. In germline, CDR1 is SGHNT, CDR2 YYREEE (reference sequence). In DNA form, the CDR3 reads TGTGCCAGCAGCTTCCGGGAATCTCCTGCTGGCTACACCTTC. It is translated as CASSFRESPAGYTF.

The chain has TRBV5-1 and TRBJ1-3, with no clear D. Per germline, CDR1 SGHRS and CDR2 YFSETQ. This CDR3 contains 14 residues. Trimming shortened V by 4 bases and J by 0 bases, and 8 bases separated the two germline ends. The CDR3 DNA follows: TGCGCCAGCAGCCAGGATCCCTCTGGAAACACCATATATTTT. It encodes CASSQDPSGNTIYF.